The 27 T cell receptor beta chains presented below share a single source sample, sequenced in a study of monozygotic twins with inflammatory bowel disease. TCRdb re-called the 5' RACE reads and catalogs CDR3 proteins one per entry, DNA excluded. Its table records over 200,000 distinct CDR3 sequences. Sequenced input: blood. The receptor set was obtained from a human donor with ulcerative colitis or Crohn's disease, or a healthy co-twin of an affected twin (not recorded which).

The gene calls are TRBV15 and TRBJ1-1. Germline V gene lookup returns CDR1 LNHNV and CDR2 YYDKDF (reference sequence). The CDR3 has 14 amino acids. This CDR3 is CATSRARNQDEAFF.

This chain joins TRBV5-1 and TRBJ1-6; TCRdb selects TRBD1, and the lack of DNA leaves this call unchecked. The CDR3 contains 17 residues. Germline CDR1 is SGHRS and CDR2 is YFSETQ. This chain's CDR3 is CASSVTSGTGDNSPLHF.

CDR3 loop: CASRLLAGGDDTQYF. The V gene is TRBV2, the J gene TRBJ2-3; the TCRdb D gene call, TRBD2, has no DNA to confirm it. This CDR3 region has 15 residues. CDR1 SNHLY and CDR2 FYNNEI come from the germline V gene.

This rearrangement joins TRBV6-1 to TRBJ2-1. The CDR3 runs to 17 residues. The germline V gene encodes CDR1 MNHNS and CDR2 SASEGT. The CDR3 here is CASSEHVTLSSYNEQFF.

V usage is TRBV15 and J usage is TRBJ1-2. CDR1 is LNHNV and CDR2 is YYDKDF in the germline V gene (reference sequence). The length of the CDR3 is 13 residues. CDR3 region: CATSTQVGYGYTF.

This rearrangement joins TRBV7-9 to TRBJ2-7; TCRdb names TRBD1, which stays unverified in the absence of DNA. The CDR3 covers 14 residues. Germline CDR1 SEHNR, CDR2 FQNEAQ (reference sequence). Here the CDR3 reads CASSSPGSTYEQYF.

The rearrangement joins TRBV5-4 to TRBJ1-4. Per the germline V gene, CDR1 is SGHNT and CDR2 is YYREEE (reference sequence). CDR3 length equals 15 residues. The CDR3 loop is CASSLRRESGEKLFF.

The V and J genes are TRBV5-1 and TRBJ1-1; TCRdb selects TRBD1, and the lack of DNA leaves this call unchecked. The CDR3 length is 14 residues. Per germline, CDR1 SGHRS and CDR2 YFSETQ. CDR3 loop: CASSIGQGNTEAFF.

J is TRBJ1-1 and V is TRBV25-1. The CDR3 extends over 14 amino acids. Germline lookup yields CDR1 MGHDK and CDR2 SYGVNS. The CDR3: CASRVGGAGTEAFF.

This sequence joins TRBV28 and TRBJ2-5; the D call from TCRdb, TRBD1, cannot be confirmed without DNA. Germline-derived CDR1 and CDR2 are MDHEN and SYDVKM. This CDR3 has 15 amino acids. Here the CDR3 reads CASSLLGARGETQYF.

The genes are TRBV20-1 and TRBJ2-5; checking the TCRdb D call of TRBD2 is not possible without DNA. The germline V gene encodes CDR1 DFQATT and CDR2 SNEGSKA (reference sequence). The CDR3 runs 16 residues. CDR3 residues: CSARETSGGRGGTQYF.

The CDR3 protein is CASSLGPAREVGGYTF. The chain is built from TRBV7-2 and TRBJ1-2. CDR1 and CDR2 (germline): SGHTA, FQGNSA. The CDR3 runs 16 residues.

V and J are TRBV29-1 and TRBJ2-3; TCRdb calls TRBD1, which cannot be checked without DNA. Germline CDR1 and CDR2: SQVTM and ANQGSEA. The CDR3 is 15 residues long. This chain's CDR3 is CSVEARGADTDTQYF.

The CDR3 loop reads CASSFDGRGLRIGYGYTF. The chain recombines TRBV12-3 or TRBV12-4 with TRBJ1-2; TCRdb gives TRBD1 as the D gene, but with no DNA this cannot be confirmed. This CDR3 has 18 amino acids.

CDR3 sequence reads: CASSHPGQGDQPQHF. This chain joins TRBV12-3 or TRBV12-4 and TRBJ1-5; TCRdb's assignment of TRBD1 cannot be checked, as there is no DNA. The CDR3 runs to 15 residues.

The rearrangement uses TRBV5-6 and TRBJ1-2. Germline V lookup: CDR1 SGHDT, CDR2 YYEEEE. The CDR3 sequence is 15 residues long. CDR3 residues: CASSFRATKNYGYTF.

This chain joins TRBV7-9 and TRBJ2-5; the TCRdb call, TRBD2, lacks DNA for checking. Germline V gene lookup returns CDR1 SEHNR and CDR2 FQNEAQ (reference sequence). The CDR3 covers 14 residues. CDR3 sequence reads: CASNTLGLSETQYF.

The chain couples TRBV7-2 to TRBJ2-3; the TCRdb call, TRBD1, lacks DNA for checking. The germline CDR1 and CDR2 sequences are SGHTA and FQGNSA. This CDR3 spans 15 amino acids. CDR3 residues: CASIPGAGLVDTQYF.

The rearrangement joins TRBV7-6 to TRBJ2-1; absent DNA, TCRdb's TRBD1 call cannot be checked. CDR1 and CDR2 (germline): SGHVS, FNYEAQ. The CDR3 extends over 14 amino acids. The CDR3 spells CASSPPPGRNEQFF. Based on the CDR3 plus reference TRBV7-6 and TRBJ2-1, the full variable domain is GAGVSQSPRYKVTKRGQDVALRCDPISGHVSLYWYRQALGQGPEFLTYFNYEAQQDKSGLPNDRFSAERPEGSISTLTIQRTEQRDSAMYRCASSPPPGRNEQFFGPGTRLTVL.

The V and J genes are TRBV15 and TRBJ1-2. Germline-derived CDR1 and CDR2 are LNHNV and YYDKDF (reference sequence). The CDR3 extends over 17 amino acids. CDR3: CATSRDLAGGDGYGYTF.

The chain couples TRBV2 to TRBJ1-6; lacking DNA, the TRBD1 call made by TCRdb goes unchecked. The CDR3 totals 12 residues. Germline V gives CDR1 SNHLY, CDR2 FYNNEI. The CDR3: CASSATRPPLHF.

This chain's CDR3 is CASSQGSYNSPLHF. J is TRBJ1-6 and V is TRBV4-1. The CDR3 spans 14 residues. CDR1 and CDR2 from the germline V gene are MGHRA and YSYEKL.

The CDR3 here is CASSWMEGAKVYEQYF. The chain recombines TRBV5-6 with TRBJ2-7; absent DNA, TCRdb's TRBD1 call cannot be checked. Per germline, CDR1 SGHDT and CDR2 YYEEEE. The CDR3 consists of 16 residues.

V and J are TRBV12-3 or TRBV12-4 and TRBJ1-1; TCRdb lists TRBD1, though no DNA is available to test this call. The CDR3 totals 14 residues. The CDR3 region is CASGREQGNTEAFF.

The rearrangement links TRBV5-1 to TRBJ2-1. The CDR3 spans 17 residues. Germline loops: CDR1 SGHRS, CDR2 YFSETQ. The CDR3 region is CASSLGRGRGSYNEQFF.

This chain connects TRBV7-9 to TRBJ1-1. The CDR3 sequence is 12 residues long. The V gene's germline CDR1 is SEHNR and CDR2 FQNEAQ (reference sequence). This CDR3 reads CASSLLQEKAFF.

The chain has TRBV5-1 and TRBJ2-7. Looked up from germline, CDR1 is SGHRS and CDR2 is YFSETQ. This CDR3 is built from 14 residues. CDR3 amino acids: CASSLFGSLDEQYF. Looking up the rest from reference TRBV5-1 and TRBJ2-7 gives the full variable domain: KAGVTQTPRYLIKTRGQQVTLSCSPISGHRSVSWYQQTPGQGLQFLFEYFSETQRNKGNFPGRFSGRQFSNSRSEMNVSTLELGDSALYLCASSLFGSLDEQYFGPGTRLTVT.